The clone carrying this TCR beta chain was seen a few times. Library construction for TCR beta used iRepertoire HTBI primers and Arm-PCR of CDR3 regions. TCRdb used MiXCR to reprocess the multiplex PCR reads, holding one entry per CDR3 protein. The sample has more than 300,000 distinct CDR3 sequences, 12% seen once. The source of the sample is a study of regulatory T cells in long-lasting Graves disease. The time point here: newly diagnosed GD, antithyroid drugs for less than 3 months. From RNA extracted from PBMCs, the TCR library was made. EDTA tubes held approximately 8.8 milliliters of peripheral blood from each patient. CDR1 and CDR2 from the germline V gene are SGHTA and FQGNSA. V dropped 3 bases and J dropped 10; count of bases not matched to a gene: 21. This CDR3 has 19 residues. These same data were also listed under a study on T cells in Graves' hyperthyroidism and ophthalmopathy.

The specimen was peripheral blood mononuclear cells (PBMCs), collected at new diagnosis, from a patient treated with antithyroid drugs. The sequence derives from a woman aged 18 to 35 with Graves disease. The rearrangement links TRBV7-2 to TRBJ2-1; TRBD2 aligns across 10 bases. For the CDR3, the DNA is TGTGCCAGCAGCTTTAGGAAAAAATTGACTAGCGGGTTAATGGGGGAGCAGTTCTTC. Encoded protein: CASSFRKKLTSGLMGEQFF. Supplemented by reference TRBV7-2 and TRBJ2-1, the full variable domain reads GAGVSQSPSNKVTEKGKDVELRCDPISGHTALYWYRQSLGQGLEFLIYFQGNSAPDKSGLPSDRFSAERTGGSVSTLTIQRTQQEDSAVYLCASSFRKKLTSGLMGEQFFGPGTRLTVL.